This is a list of T cell receptor beta chains from one sample in a study of blood T cell repertoires in COVID-19. Profiling relied on immunoSEQ multiplex PCR, and the TCRdb table lists in-frame clones only, not all of them. The sample consists of about 140,000 clones, around 80% of them appearing once. The sequenced sample consisted of PBMCs or T cells enriched from blood (not recorded which). These receptors were collected from a woman in her forties or fifties who had recovered from COVID-19. Both conserved end residues are part of each CDR3. The D gene is left open where the match is weak. Clone size is given for some rows only: seen once, a few or many times, or a class if the clone is expanded.

clone size	V gene	J gene	D gene	CDR3 length	CDR3 protein	CDR3 DNA
NA	TRBV19	TRBJ1-6	NA	12	CASSERNSPLHF	TGTGCCAGTAGTGAGAGGAATTCACCCCTCCACTTT
NA	TRBV5-1	TRBJ2-2	TRBD1	15	CASSLGTGMTGELFF	TGCGCCAGCAGCTTGGGGACAGGGATGACCGGGGAGCTGTTTTTT
NA	TRBV3-1/TRBV3-2	TRBJ2-1	NA	14	CASSQEPGENEQFF	TGTGCCAGCAGCCAAGAACCGGGGGAAAATGAGCAGTTCTTC
NA	TRBV27	TRBJ2-7	NA	14	CASSLQALSYEQYF	TGTGCCAGCAGTTTACAGGCCCTATCCTACGAGCAGTACTTC
NA	TRBV4-1	TRBJ2-5	TRBD2	14	CASSRGLAEETQYF	TGCGCCAGCAGCCGGGGACTAGCGGAAGAGACCCAGTACTTC
NA	TRBV5-4	TRBJ2-3	NA	13	CASSSPSADTQYF	TGTGCCAGCAGCTCCCCTTCTGCAGATACGCAGTATTTT
NA	TRBV5-1	TRBJ2-5	NA	14	CASKETVLQETQYF	TGCGCCAGCAAAGAGACAGTGCTACAAGAGACCCAGTACTTC
NA	TRBV19	TRBJ1-3	NA	13	CATNRGRGNTIYF	TGTGCCACCAACCGAGGGCGCGGAAACACCATATATTTT
once	TRBV28	TRBJ1-2	TRBD1	14	CASRTGGRNYGYTF	TGTGCCAGCAGAACAGGGGGCCGTAACTATGGCTACACCTTC
NA	TRBV4-1	TRBJ2-1	TRBD2	17	CASSQGTSGGAYNEQFF	TGCGCCAGCAGCCAAGGGACTAGCGGGGGGGCGTACAATGAGCAGTTCTTC